This entry lists 23 T cell receptor beta chains sequenced from one sample in a study of blood T cell repertoires in COVID-19 (dated by TCRdb to the early 2020s). The library was built by means of the immunoSEQ multiplex PCR assay. The source is immuneACCESS, and TCRdb retained only in-frame sequences with V and J called. Part of the clones is not carried over; for the studies checked, unresolved V genes explain less than half of this, and the remainder is unexplained. Counted in this sample were under 300,000 clones; roughly 82% of them appeared once. The ten largest clonotypes hold 4.5% to 6% of the sample. Sequencing used peripheral blood. Source of these receptors: an elderly woman with active or convalescent COVID-19.

This clone was seen a handful of times. This chain connects TRBV11-2 to TRBJ2-7; 10 nucleotides line up with TRBD1. The length of the CDR3 is 15 residues. Trimming took 0 bases from V and 4 from J; bases not matched to a gene: 3. Germline assignment: CDR1 SGHAT and CDR2 FQNNGV. The CDR3 DNA sequence: TGTGCCAGCAGCTTAGAAGGACAGGGGGTTTACGAGCAGTACTTC. Translation: CASSLEGQGVYEQYF.

The chain has TRBV30 and TRBJ1-6; 8 bases line up with TRBD1. Trimming took 1 base from V and 3 from J; bases not matched to a gene: 5. This CDR3 region has 16 residues. CDR1 and CDR2 from the germline V gene are GTSNPN and SVGIG (reference sequence). CDR3 coding DNA: TGTGCCTGGAGTGCGACAGGGGTCCTCTATAATTCACCCCTCCACTTT. Translating gives CAWSATGVLYNSPLHF.

The gene calls are TRBV20-1 and TRBJ1-1; a weak D match, TRBD1 (6 bases). Germline loops: CDR1 DFQATT, CDR2 SNEGSKA (reference sequence). The CDR3 is 11 residues long. The CDR3, as DNA: TGCAGGACAGGTGGGGGTGGAAAAGCTTTCTTT. Residues: CRTGGGGKAFF.

This chain connects TRBV5-6 to TRBJ1-3; D is perhaps TRBD1 (5 bases). Germline loops: CDR1 SGHDT, CDR2 YYEEEE. The V end was cut by 3 bases, the J end by 7 bases, with 14 bases between. This CDR3 comprises 14 residues. The DNA for the CDR3 is TGTGCCAGCAGCTCGGACACCCATGGGAACACCATATATTTT. It specifies CASSSDTHGNTIYF.

CDR3 amino acids: CATSTTGGLAFF. Written as DNA, the CDR3 is TGTGCCACCAGTACGACAGGGGGATTAGCTTTCTTT. The chain recombines TRBV15 with TRBJ1-1, with 9 positions matching TRBD1. The germline V gene encodes CDR1 LNHNV and CDR2 YYDKDF (reference sequence). V lost 6 bases, J lost 10 bases, and 6 bases stayed unmatched. This CDR3 region has 12 residues.

The CDR3 bases are TGCGCCAGCAGCTTGGTATCCCTTTCGGGCAATGAGCAGTTCTTC. It encodes CASSLVSLSGNEQFF. V and J are TRBV5-1 and TRBJ2-1; D is undetermined. Germline CDR1 and CDR2: SGHRS and YFSETQ. The V end lost 0 bases, the J end lost 6 bases, and 13 bases lay between the germline ends. CDR3 length: 15 residues.

The rearrangement links TRBV18 to TRBJ2-4, with 12 nucleotides matching TRBD1. This CDR3 is built from 17 residues. The junction had 10 bases not matched to a gene; V was cut back by 2 bases and J by 8 bases. The germline gives CDR1 KGHSH, CDR2 LQKENI. CDR3 loop: CASSPSGTGGMDHIQYF. CDR3 nucleotide sequence: TGTGCCAGCTCACCATCCGGGACAGGGGGCATGGACCACATTCAGTACTTC.

The chain joins TRBV3-1 (or the pseudogene TRBV3-2) to TRBJ2-7, with 7 bases aligning to TRBD1. Looked up from germline, CDR1 is LGHDT and CDR2 is YNNKEL (reference sequence). V trimming: 8 bases; J trimming: 0 bases; junction bases outside the gene matches: 10. The CDR3 runs 15 residues. CDR3 protein: CASGLGTVSSYEQYF. For the CDR3, the DNA is TGTGCCAGCGGCCTCGGGACAGTGAGCTCCTACGAGCAGTACTTC.

This chain links TRBV15 with TRBJ2-7; no reliable D call. The germline V gene has CDR1 LNHNV and CDR2 YYDKDF (reference sequence). V was clipped by 0 bases and J by 4 bases, with 4 bases between them. The CDR3 runs 12 residues. The CDR3 spells CATSREAYEQYF. The DNA for the CDR3 is TGTGCCACCAGCAGAGAGGCATACGAGCAGTACTTC. Complete variable domain (other parts from reference TRBV15 and TRBJ2-7): DAMVIQNPRYQVTQFGKPVTLSCSQTLNHNVMYWYQQKSSQAPKLLFHYYDKDFNNEADTPDNFQSRRPNTSFCFLDIRSPGLGDTAMYLCATSREAYEQYFGPGTRLTVT.

This clone was observed once. J is TRBJ2-1 and V is TRBV9; 7 bases are shared with TRBD2. CDR3 size: 16 residues. The trim removed 4 bases at V and 0 bases at J, leaving 7 bases unmatched. Germline CDR1 and CDR2: SGDLS and YYNGEE. The CDR3 here is CASSSSGVSSYNEQFF. The CDR3 coding sequence is TGTGCCAGCAGCTCAAGCGGGGTAAGCTCCTACAATGAGCAGTTCTTC.

The V and J genes are TRBV20-1 and TRBJ1-3; 8 bases fit TRBD1. This CDR3 is built from 11 residues. V was pared by 6 bases and J by 8 bases, with 3 bases of the junction left unmatched. Germline-derived CDR1 and CDR2 are DFQATT and SNEGSKA (reference sequence). The CDR3 is CSAKQGDTIYF. CDR3 DNA sequence: TGCAGTGCCAAACAGGGGGACACCATATATTTT.

In its sample, this clone was seen a few times. The genes are TRBV24-1 and TRBJ2-5; 10 nucleotides line up with TRBD1. The CDR3 is 14 residues long. Trimming took 3 bases from V and 8 from J; bases not matched to a gene: 5. Germline CDR1 KGHDR, CDR2 SFDVKD. CDR3: CATSDPGTGATQYF. CDR3 in DNA: TGTGCCACCAGTGATCCGGGGACAGGGGCTACCCAGTACTTC.

The V call is TRBV3-1 (or the pseudogene TRBV3-2), the J call TRBJ1-2, with D possibly TRBD1 on 6 matching bases. CDR3 length: 15 residues. Trimming pared 1 base from V and 4 bases from J, leaving 13 bases between. Germline loops: CDR1 LGHDT, CDR2 YNNKEL (reference sequence). CDR3 nucleotide sequence: TGTGCCAGCAGCCAAGGGGGGGGCAGGGCCTATGGCTACACCTTC. Protein product: CASSQGGGRAYGYTF.

The chain joins TRBV2 to TRBJ1-1; D is possibly TRBD1 (6 bases). CDR1 is SNHLY and CDR2 is FYNNEI in the germline V gene. Trimming left V 7 bases short and J 2 bases short, with 14 bases between. The CDR3 loop spans 14 amino acids. This chain's CDR3 is CASNLGGPNTEAFF. As DNA, the CDR3 is TGTGCCAGCAATTTAGGGGGTCCCAACACTGAAGCTTTCTTT. Complete variable domain (other parts from reference TRBV2 and TRBJ1-1): EPEVTQTPSHQVTQMGQEVILRCVPISNHLYFYWYRQILGQKVEFLVSFYNNEISEKSEIFDDQFSVERPDGSNFTLKIRSTKLEDSAMYFCASNLGGPNTEAFFGQGTRLTVV.

This sequence joins TRBV28 and TRBJ1-5; a possible D gene is TRBD1 (5 bases). The CDR3 is 16 amino acids. Germline V lookup: CDR1 MDHEN, CDR2 SYDVKM. V lost 6 bases and J 6 bases, leaving 21 bases between the germline ends. The CDR3 reads CASRPDPPHGGQPQHF. The CDR3 DNA reads as TGTGCCAGCAGGCCCGACCCTCCCCACGGGGGTCAGCCCCAGCATTTT.

The V and J genes are TRBV18 and TRBJ1-5; D perhaps matches TRBD1 (6 bases). Germline CDR1 KGHSH, CDR2 LQKENI. The CDR3 loop spans 15 amino acids. V was clipped by 3 bases and J by 6 bases, with 15 bases between them. CDR3 amino acids: CASSPTRTASQPQHF. In nucleotides, the CDR3 is TGTGCCAGCTCACCGACTCGGACAGCAAGTCAGCCCCAGCATTTT.

V and J are TRBV28 and TRBJ1-1; 8 nucleotides agree with TRBD1. Germline loops: CDR1 MDHEN, CDR2 SYDVKM. There are 15 residues in the CDR3. J was trimmed by 1 base and V by 5 bases; bases with no gene match: 6. The CDR3: CASSQPGGWNTEAFF. CDR3 bases: TGTGCCAGCAGTCAGCCAGGGGGCTGGAACACTGAAGCTTTCTTT.

The rearrangement joins TRBV28 to TRBJ2-7; the match to TRBD2 covers 8 bases. CDR1 is MDHEN and CDR2 is SYDVKM in the germline V gene. The trim removed 3 bases at V and 4 bases at J, leaving 2 bases unmatched. The CDR3 runs 13 residues. The CDR3 nucleotides are TGTGCCAGCAGTTTCGGGAGGGAATACGAGCAGTACTTC. Protein sequence: CASSFGREYEQYF.

The chain links TRBV29-1 to TRBJ1-2; perhaps TRBD1 as D (5 bases). The CDR3 has 13 amino acids. Between the trimmed V and J ends, which lost 6 bases and 0 bases, there was a span of 11 bases. CDR1 is SQVTM, CDR2 ANQGSEA, per germline. Written as DNA, the CDR3 is TGCAGCGTCTCGACAGCTTCTAACTATGGCTACACCTTC. It is translated as CSVSTASNYGYTF.

The chain recombines TRBV30 with TRBJ1-2; TRBD1 might be the D (5 bases). V shed 3 bases and J shed 5 bases, with 13 bases lying between them. The CDR3 is 13 amino acids. Looked up from germline, CDR1 is GTSNPN and CDR2 is SVGIG (reference sequence). The CDR3 spells CAWSPSGGYGYTF. The CDR3 DNA is TGTGCCTGGAGCCCGAGCGGGGGTTATGGCTACACCTTC.

This clone was found a few times. The genes are TRBV30 and TRBJ1-2, with TRBD1 matching 7 bases. J gave up 5 bases and V 0 bases, and 3 bases lay outside the gene matches. Germline V gives CDR1 GTSNPN, CDR2 SVGIG (reference sequence). The CDR3 has 13 residues. The CDR3 is CAWSVQGSYGYTF. CDR3 DNA sequence: TGTGCCTGGAGTGTACAGGGGTCATATGGCTACACCTTC.

The count of this clone is one. The rearrangement uses TRBV5-1 and TRBJ1-1; D is unclear. Trimming shortened V by 0 bases and J by 10 bases, and 13 bases separated the two germline ends. The CDR3 runs 13 residues. Germline-derived CDR1 and CDR2 are SGHRS and YFSETQ. CDR3 DNA: TGCGCCAGCAGCTTGGAGTGGCAGTCTGTAGCTTTCTTT. This gives the protein CASSLEWQSVAFF.

The rearrangement uses TRBV7-2 and TRBJ2-2; 7 positions agree with TRBD2. This CDR3 contains 16 residues. The V and J ends lost 5 bases and 0 bases, in that order; junction bases with no gene match: 6. Germline V gives CDR1 SGHTA, CDR2 FQGNSA. Here the CDR3 DNA reads TGTGCCAGCAGCCCCGGGGGGAGTGCGAACACCGGGGAGCTGTTTTTT. It is translated as CASSPGGSANTGELFF.